This T cell receptor (beta chain) comes out of a study of beta chain features in type 1 diabetes listed by TCRdb under 2018. About the study as a whole: No differences in mean age, gender distribution, total cell number or subset yield were found between patients and healthy donors. Whereas all 30 or so donors provided naive and central memory subsets, regulatory and stem cell-like memory subsets were isolated from just 8 patients and about eight healthy donors. The study compared the TCRB repertoires of sorted circulating CD4+ T cell subsets in recently diagnosed type 1 diabetes patients with those in matched healthy donors. A total of 90 million to 130 million sorted cells were examined across all samples, and a strong correlation was observed between cell number per subset and RNA yield. General findings and caveats noted by the study authors: The naive, central memory and regulatory TCRB repertoires appeared to resemble one another more closely among patients than among healthy donors. PCR may preferentially amplify shorter templates, but because patient and control samples were amplified and corrected together, any resulting skew would affect both groups equally. Because cDNA was sequenced instead of genomic DNA, activated cells with high expression could be over-represented, although the groups did not differ in activation or CD3 levels. Type 1 diabetes patients showed a moderate but significant shortening of TCRB CDR3 length in all four CD4+ subsets. Fewer insertions and more nucleotide deletions at VDJ recombination sites were observed in patients with type 1 diabetes, implying thymic rearrangement abnormalities. Because the HLA sub-analyses included only small numbers of individuals, any influence of HLA type on TCRB rearrangement was left unresolved.

Each donor gave one peripheral blood draw, averaging roughly 100 mL, which was collected into heparinised tubes. Using a panel that included CD45RO, CCR7, CD25, CD127, CD95 and CD27, naive, central memory, regulatory and stem cell-like memory CD4+ T cells were sorted on a BD FACSAria II. All sorted populations exceeded 95% purity. Right away, PBMCs were isolated by Lymphoprep density gradient centrifugation and were stained directly, with no culture step. So that batch effects would be minimized, each experiment stained and sorted samples in pairs, pairing one healthy donor with one patient. V is clipped by 5 bases and J by 3 bases, and the sequence between their germline boundaries is 11 bases long. Reading the germline V gene gives CDR1 MNHEY and CDR2 SVGAGI. The CDR3 runs 13 residues from the cysteine to the phenylalanine. Only the CDR3 DNA stays, 39 bases, in frame from base 1. All of the isolated RNA was reverse transcribed with the High Capacity cDNA Reverse Transcription Kit, so expressed TCRB transcripts were sequenced. Deep immunoSEQ sequencing was performed on naive, central memory and regulatory T cell samples, with an average of around 3.5 million total reads per sample. Sorted cells were lysed in RLT buffer, and RNA was extracted using DNase-treated RNeasy Micro or Mini kits according to cell number. To prevent cross-contamination, every cell subset was processed on its own, while patient and healthy donor samples were processed together. The immunoSEQ multiplex PCR was used to amplify TCRB sequences from cDNA, yielding 87-bp fragments that span the CDR3 region. Amplicons were sequenced on the Illumina HiSeq platform. The study's own analysis went as follows. Synthetic template baselines were used to correct PCR bias computationally, reads within Hamming distance 2 were collapsed together, and singletons that could not be merged were discarded. Reads were aligned against IMGT to assign V, D and J genes, CDR3 length and insertions or deletions at six rearrangement sites. Within each subset, clonotype counts were normalized to sorted cell number, after which true diversity and Gini coefficients were computed with the tcR R package. The overlap coefficient, calculated on TCRB nucleotide sequences, was used to quantify repertoire sharing. As a proxy for the pre-selection repertoire, out-of-frame TCRB sequences from naive cells were analyzed. Here the immuneACCESS table is served through TCRdb, limited to in-frame sequences with V and J called. Missing clones are a known gap in these copies; in checked studies unresolved V genes cover under half, and the rest lacks a known reason. V and J calls and clone size are as listed in that table; D and trimming were resolved from the DNA. The sample has around 250,000 clones on record, around 68% of them singletons. The ten most abundant clones make up approximately 0.053% of the sample.

On this clone: Its antigen target is currently unknown. Nothing much larger sits one base from this clone, and base qualities are not available.

Specimen: naive CD4+ T cells from blood. Interpreted using the paper, the cell subset or site label stands for: true naive CD4+ T cells. The rearrangement combines TRBV6-5 with TRBJ2-7; TRBD2 is a weak D gene call, 5 bases matching. The sequence was obtained from a man aged 30-40 years in good health. The CDR3 protein: CASSTPAGYEQYF. The nucleotide sequence reads as follows: TGTGCCAGCAGTACCCCGGCGGGCTACGAGCAGTACTTC.